This TCR beta chain was captured in a study of T-cell memory formation after mild COVID-19. General observations from the study: CD4/CD8 balance held among clones contracting day 15 to 85, and later expanders leaned CD4+.

TCRdb reanalysed the 5' RACE reads using MiXCR and keeps one entry per CDR3 protein. The repertoire holds tens of thousands of distinct CDR3 sequences, with more than 11% as singletons. V gave up 3 bases and J gave up 0 bases; unmatched junction bases: 3. This CDR3 is 14 amino acids long. Germline CDR1 is SGHRS and CDR2 is YFSETQ. In regard to this clonotype: Antigen: not known.

This receptor was identified in an adult woman who had mild COVID-19 (a few samples of this study predate the infection). Cell type and time point are not known. Sequencing was performed on PBMCs or a T cell subset sorted from them (not recorded which). This sequence joins TRBV5-1 and TRBJ2-7; 7 nucleotides match TRBD2. The CDR3 is CASSSGGNSYEQYF. In DNA, the CDR3 is TGCGCCAGCAGCTCCGGGGGGAACTCCTACGAGCAGTACTTC.